The 9 T cell receptor beta chains reported below all come from one sample, sequenced in a study of cytomegalovirus exposure and HLA in healthy donors (dated by TCRdb to 2017 to 2019). The method behind the library was the immunoSEQ multiplex PCR assay. For the multiplex PCR, a mixture combining 60 forward primers for TCR Vbeta segments and 13 reverse primers for TCR Jbeta segments was used. TCRdb holds this immuneACCESS table with in-frame rearrangements only. Some clones are missing; in checked studies, unresolved V genes explain under half, and the rest has no known cause. The sample includes 140,000 or so clones, with 75% to 90% observed a single time. Clones ranked in the top ten supply 1.2% of the sample. Sequencing was performed on PBMCs. All receptors derive from a female donor in good health and CMV-seronegative.

The chain recombines TRBV6-5 with TRBJ2-7; maybe TRBD2 (6 bases). CDR1 is MNHEY, CDR2 SVGAGI, per germline. V was trimmed by 8 bases and J by 1 base, leaving 6 bases between them. CDR3 length: 11 amino acids. CDR3 protein: CASGGSYEQYF. The CDR3 nucleotides are TGTGCCAGCGGAGGGTCCTACGAGCAGTACTTC.

V gene TRBV6-1 combines with J gene TRBJ1-1; 8 nucleotides agree with TRBD1. Per the germline V gene, CDR1 is MNHNS and CDR2 is SASEGT. CDR3 length equals 15 residues. V lost 2 bases, J lost 6 bases, and 8 bases stayed unmatched. As DNA, the CDR3 is TGTGCCAGCAGTGAATTAAGGACAGGGTGGGCTGAAGCTTTCTTT. Residues: CASSELRTGWAEAFF.

The chain has TRBV28 and TRBJ2-7; D is undetermined. The CDR3 extends over 13 amino acids. Germline values: CDR1 MDHEN, CDR2 SYDVKM. V lost 8 bases to trimming and J lost 1 base, with 12 bases between them. The CDR3 DNA follows: TGTGCCAGCCTCGCTTTGGAGTCCTACGAGCAGTACTTC. This codes for CASLALESYEQYF.

The chain couples TRBV5-1 to TRBJ2-5; 9 bases agree with TRBD2. Trimming removed 0 bases from V and 4 bases from J; junction bases left unmatched: 4. There are 15 residues in the CDR3. Germline lookup yields CDR1 SGHRS and CDR2 YFSETQ. The CDR3 nucleotides are TGCGCCAGCAGCTTGGAGGGACTAGCTTTAGAGACCCAGTACTTC. Protein product: CASSLEGLALETQYF. The full variable domain, its missing parts supplied by reference TRBV5-1 and TRBJ2-5, is KAGVTQTPRYLIKTRGQQVTLSCSPISGHRSVSWYQQTPGQGLQFLFEYFSETQRNKGNFPGRFSGRQFSNSRSEMNVSTLELGDSALYLCASSLEGLALETQYFGPGTRLLVL.

The chain recombines TRBV5-1 with TRBJ1-6; 7 bases line up with TRBD1. Germline V gene sequence: CDR1 SGHRS, CDR2 YFSETQ. The trim removed 4 bases at V and 5 bases at J, leaving 6 bases unmatched. CDR3 length: 15 amino acids. CDR3 amino acids: CASSPSTGNNSPLHF. CDR3 DNA: TGCGCCAGCAGCCCGTCGACAGGGAATAATTCACCCCTCCACTTT.

In DNA form, the CDR3 reads TGTGCCAGCTCATCTATCGGACAGGGAAACACCATATATTTT. Its translation is CASSSIGQGNTIYF. V is TRBV18 and J is TRBJ1-3, with D maybe TRBD1 (6 bases). In germline, CDR1 is KGHSH, CDR2 LQKENI. Trimming shortened V by 5 bases and J by 4 bases, and 12 bases separated the two germline ends. The CDR3 has 14 amino acids.

This chain joins TRBV12-5 and TRBJ2-3; D is possibly TRBD2 (5 bases). V lost 4 bases and J 15 bases, leaving 20 bases between the germline ends. The CDR3 is 13 residues long. CDR1 is LGHNT, CDR2 FRNRAP, per germline. The CDR3 DNA reads TGTGCTAGTGGTTCCCCCTCGGTAGGAGCGGTTTATTTT. It translates to CASGSPSVGAVYF.

About this clone itself: The junction differs from germline at one of its ends, possibly a read error. V usage is TRBV7-9 and J usage is TRBJ1-1, with 12 bases matching TRBD1. This CDR3 contains 16 residues. Germline values: CDR1 SEHNR, CDR2 FQNEAQ (reference sequence). The CDR3 loop reads CTSSLASGQGAAEAFF. In nucleotides, the CDR3 is TGTACCAGCAGCTTAGCCTCGGGACAGGGGGCGGCTGAAGCTTTCTTT.

The V gene is TRBV5-4, the J gene TRBJ1-1; tentatively, D is TRBD1 (5 bases). The CDR3 has 16 amino acids. Germline CDR1 SGHNT, CDR2 YYREEE (reference sequence). Trimming removed 0 bases from V and 1 base from J, with 13 bases in between. The DNA for the CDR3 is TGTGCCAGCAGCTTGGCCGGGGGGAGGCAGAACACTGAAGCTTTCTTT. Its translation: CASSLAGGRQNTEAFF.